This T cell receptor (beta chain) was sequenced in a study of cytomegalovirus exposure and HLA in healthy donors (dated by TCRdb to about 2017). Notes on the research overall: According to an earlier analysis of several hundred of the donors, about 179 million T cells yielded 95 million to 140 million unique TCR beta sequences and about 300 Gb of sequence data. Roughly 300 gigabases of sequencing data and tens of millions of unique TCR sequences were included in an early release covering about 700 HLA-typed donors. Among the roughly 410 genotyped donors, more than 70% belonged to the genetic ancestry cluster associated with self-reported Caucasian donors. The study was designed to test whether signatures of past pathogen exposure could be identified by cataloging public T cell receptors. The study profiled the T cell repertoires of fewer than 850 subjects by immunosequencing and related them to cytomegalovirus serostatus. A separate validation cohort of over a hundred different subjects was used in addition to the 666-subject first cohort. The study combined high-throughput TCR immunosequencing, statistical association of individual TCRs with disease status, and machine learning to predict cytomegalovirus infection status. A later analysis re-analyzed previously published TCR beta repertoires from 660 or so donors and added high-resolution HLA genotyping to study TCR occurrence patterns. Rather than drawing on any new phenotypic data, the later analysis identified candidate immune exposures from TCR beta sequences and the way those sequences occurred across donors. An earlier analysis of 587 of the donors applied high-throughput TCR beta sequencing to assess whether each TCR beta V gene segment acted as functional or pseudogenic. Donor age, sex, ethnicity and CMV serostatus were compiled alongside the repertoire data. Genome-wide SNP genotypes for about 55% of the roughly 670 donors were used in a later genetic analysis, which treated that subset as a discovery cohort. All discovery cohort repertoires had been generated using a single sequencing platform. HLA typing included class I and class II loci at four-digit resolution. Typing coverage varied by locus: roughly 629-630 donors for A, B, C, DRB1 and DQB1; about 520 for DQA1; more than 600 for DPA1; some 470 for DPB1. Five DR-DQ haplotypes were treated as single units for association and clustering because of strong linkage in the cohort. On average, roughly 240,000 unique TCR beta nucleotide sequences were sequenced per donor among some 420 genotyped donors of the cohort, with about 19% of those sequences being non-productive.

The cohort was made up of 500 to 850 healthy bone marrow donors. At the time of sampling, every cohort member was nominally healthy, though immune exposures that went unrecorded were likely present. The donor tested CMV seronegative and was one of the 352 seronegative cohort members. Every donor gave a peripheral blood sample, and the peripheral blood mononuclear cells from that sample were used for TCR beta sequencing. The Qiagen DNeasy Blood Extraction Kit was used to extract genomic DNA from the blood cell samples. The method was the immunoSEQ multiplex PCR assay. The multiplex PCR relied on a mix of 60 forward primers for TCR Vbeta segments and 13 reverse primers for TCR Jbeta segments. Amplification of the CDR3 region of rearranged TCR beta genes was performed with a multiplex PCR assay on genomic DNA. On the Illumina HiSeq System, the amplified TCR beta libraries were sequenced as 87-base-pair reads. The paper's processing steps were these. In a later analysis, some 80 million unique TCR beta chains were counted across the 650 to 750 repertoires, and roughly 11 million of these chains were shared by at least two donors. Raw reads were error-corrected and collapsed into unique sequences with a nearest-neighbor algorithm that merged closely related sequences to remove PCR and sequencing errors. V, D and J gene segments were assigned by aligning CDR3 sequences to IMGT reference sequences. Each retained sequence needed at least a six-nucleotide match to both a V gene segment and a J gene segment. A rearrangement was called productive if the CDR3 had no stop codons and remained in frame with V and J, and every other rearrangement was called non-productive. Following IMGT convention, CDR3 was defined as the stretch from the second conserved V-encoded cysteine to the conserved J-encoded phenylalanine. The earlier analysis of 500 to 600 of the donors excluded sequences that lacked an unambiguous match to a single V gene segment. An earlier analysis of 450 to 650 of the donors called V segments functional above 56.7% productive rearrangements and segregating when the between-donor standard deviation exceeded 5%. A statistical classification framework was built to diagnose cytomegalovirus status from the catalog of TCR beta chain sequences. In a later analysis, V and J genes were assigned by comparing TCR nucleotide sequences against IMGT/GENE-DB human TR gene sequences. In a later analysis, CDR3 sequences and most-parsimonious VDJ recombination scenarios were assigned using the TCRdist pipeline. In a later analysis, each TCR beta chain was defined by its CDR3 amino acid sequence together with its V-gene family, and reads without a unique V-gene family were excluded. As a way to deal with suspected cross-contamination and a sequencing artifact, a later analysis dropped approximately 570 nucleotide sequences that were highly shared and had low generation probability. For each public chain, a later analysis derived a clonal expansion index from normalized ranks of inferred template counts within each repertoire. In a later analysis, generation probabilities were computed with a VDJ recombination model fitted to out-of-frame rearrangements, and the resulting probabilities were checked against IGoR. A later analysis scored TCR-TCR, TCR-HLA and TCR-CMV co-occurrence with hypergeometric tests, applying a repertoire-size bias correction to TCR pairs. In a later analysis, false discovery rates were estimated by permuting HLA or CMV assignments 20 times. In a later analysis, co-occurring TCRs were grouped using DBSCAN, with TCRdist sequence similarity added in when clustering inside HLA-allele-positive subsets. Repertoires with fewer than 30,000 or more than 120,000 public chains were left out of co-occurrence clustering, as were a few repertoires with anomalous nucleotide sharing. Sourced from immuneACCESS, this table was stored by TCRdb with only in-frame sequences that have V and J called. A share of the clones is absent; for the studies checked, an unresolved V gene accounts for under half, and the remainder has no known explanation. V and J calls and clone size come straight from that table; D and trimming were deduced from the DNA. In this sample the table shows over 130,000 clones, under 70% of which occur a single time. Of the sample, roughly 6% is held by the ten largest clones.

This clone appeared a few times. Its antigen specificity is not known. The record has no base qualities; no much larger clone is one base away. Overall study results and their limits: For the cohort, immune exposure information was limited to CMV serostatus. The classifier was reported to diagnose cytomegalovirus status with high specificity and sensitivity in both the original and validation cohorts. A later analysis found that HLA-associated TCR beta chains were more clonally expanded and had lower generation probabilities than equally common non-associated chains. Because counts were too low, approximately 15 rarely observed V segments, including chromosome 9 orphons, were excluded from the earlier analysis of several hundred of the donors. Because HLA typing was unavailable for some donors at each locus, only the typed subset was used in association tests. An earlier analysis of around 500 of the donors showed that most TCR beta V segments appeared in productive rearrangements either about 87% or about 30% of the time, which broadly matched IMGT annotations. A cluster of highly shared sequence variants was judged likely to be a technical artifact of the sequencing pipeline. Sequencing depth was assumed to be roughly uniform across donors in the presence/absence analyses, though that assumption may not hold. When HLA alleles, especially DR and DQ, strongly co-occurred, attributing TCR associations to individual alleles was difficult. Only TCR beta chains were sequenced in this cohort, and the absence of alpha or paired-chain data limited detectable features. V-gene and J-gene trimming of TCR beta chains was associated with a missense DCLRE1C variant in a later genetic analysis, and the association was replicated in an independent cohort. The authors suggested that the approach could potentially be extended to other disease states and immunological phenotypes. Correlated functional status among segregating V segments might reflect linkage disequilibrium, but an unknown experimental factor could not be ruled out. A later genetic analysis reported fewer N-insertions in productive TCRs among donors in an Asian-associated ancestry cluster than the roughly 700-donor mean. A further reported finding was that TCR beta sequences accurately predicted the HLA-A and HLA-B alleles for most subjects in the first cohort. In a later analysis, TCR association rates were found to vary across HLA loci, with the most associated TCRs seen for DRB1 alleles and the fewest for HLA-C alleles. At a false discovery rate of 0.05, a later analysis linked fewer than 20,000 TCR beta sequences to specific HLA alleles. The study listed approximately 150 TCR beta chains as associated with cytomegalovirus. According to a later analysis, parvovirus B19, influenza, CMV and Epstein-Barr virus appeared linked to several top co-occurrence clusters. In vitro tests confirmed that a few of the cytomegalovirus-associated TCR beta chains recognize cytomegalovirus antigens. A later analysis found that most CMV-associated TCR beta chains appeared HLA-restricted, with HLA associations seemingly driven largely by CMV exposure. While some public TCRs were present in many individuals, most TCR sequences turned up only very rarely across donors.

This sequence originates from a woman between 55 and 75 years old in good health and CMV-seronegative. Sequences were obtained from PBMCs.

The CDR3 region reads CASSQVRGTSGGNEQFF. The DNA reads as follows: TGTGCCAGCAGCCAAGTTCGCGGGACTAGCGGGGGAAATGAGCAGTTCTTC. The sequence joins TRBV4-2 to TRBJ2-1; 14 nucleotides in the junction match TRBD2. Looking up the germline V gene yields CDR1 LGHNA and CDR2 YNFKEQ. The CDR3, cysteine through phenylalanine, is 17 amino acids long. CDR3 DNA only is kept here, 51 bases in frame from base 1. V is cut back by 1 base and J by 7 bases, with 6 bases in the junction unmatched.